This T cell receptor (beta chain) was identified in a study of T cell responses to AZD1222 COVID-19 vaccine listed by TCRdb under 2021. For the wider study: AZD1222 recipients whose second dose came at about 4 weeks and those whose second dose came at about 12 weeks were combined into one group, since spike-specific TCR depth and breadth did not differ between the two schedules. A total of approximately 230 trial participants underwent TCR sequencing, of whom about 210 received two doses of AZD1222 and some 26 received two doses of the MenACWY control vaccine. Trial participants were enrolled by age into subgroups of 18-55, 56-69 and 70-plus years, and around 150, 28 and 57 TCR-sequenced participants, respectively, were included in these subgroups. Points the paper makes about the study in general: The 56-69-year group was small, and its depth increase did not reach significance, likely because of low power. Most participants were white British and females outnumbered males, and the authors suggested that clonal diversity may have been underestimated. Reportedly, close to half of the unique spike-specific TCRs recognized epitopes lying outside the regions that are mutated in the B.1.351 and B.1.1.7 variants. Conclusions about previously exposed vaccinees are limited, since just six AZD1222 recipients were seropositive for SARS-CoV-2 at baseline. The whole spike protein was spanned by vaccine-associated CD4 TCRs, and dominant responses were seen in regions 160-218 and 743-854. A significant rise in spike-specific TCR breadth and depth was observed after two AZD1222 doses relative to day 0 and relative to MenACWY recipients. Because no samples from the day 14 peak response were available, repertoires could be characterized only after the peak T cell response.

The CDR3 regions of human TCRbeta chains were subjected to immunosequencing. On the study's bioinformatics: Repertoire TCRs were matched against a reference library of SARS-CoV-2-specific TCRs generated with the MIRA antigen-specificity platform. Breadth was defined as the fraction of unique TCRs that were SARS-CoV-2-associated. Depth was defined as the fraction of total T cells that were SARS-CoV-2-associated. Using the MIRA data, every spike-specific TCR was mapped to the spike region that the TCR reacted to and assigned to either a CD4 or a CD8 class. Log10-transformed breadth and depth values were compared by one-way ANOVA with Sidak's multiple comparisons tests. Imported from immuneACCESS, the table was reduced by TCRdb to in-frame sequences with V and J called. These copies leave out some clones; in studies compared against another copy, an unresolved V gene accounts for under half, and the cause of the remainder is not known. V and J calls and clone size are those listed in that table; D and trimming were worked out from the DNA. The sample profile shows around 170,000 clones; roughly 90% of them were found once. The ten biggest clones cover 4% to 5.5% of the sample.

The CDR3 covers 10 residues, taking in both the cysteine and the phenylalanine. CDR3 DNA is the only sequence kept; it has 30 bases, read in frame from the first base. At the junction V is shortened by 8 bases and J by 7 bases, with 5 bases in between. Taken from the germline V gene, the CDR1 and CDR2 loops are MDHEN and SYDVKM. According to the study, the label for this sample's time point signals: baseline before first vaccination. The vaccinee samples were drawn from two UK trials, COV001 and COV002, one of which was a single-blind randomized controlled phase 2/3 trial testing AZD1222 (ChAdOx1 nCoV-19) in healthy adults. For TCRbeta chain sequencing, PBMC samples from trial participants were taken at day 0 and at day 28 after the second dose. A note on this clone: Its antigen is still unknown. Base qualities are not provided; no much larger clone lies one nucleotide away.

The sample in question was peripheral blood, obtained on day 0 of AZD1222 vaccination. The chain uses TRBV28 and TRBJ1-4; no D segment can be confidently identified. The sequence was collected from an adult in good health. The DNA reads TGTGCCAGCGGACTTGAAAAACTGTTTTTT. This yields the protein CASGLEKLFF.